This T cell receptor (beta chain) is from a study of T cell repertoires and HLA-DP antigens (dated by TCRdb to the late 2010s). Concerning the study at large: The study used an in vitro model of CD4+ T cell alloreactivity in which transduced HeLa cells presented allogeneic HLA-DP. On average, approximately 220 ng of DNA went in for sorted CD137+CD4+ samples, versus roughly 1,300 ng for pre-culture CD4+ samples. One alloantigen differed from self by one peptide-binding groove amino acid, whereas the other differed by ten, modelling structurally similar versus dissimilar alloantigens. Of the three donors, two were male and one was female, with ages ranging from the 18-to-29 band to the 60-to-69 band.

With respect to this clone: Which antigen it targets is not known. One base away there is no much larger clone; base qualities are not given.

Inclusive of the bounding cysteine and phenylalanine, the CDR3 is 13 residues long. The kept DNA is CDR3 alone, 39 bases in frame from the first base. The germline V gene (reference sequence) supplies CDR1 SEHNR and CDR2 FQNEAQ. Deletion took 3 bases off V and 3 bases off J, with a span of 9 bases between the germline ends. Points the paper makes about the study in general: Similar clonality (around 0.39) was observed for sorted CD137+ cells against both alloantigens, and this clonality was much higher than that observed in pre-culture samples (around 0.042). The naive and memory CD4+ repertoires were not analysed as separate populations. An average cumulative frequency of about 39% against one allele and less than 65% against the other was found for clones undetected before culture. Limitations included only three donors, a non-physiological HeLa antigen-presenting system, and the use of total CD4+ responder cells.

The immunoSEQ multiplex PCR, with forward primers for 54 TRBV segments and reverse primers for 13 TRBJ segments, was used to amplify TCRB CDR3 regions. Deep resolution, with a target of 200,000 T cell genomes, was applied to the sequencing of pre-culture CD4+ samples. Sequencing of the amplicons was done on an Illumina HiSeq System, giving 87 bp reads that spanned the CDR3. As for the original processing: PCR and sequencing errors in the reads were corrected, and alignment to IMGT reference sequences was used to define CDR3 regions. Synthetic template pools were used to estimate counts of templates and unique rearrangements. Clonality was computed as 1 minus Pielou's evenness. Richness was estimated with the Daley-Smith estimator. Morisita's index was used to measure repertoire overlap. Clones present in cultured samples but not detected in the pre-culture repertoire of the same donor were defined as low-abundance clones. This is the immuneACCESS table as TCRdb keeps it, with only in-frame sequences that have V and J called. A part of the clones is gone; compared with another copy, unresolved V genes explain less than half, and the rest is unexplained. Clonal size and the V and J genes are those of that table, whereas D and trimming came from the DNA. This sample has approximately 110,000 clones in its table, and 80% to 95% of those were observed once. The biggest ten clones account for approximately 0.25% of the sample.

Untouched CD4+ T cells were isolated from Ficoll-separated PBMC through negative selection with magnetic beads, and an average purity of about 98% was reached. Untouched CD4+ T cells were isolated with magnetic beads from Ficoll-separated PBMC, and a purity of about 98% was reached with negligible CD8+ contamination. Peripheral blood mononuclear cells came from the buffy coats of a few healthy blood donors. All three donors were CMV seronegative. The DNeasy Blood & Tissue Kit was used to extract genomic DNA. Genomic DNA from sorted CD137+CD4+ cells and from pre-culture CD4+ baseline samples of each subject was subjected to TCRB sequencing.

This TCR derives from a woman younger than 30 in good health and CMV-seronegative. Sequencing was carried out using CD4+ T cells from PBMCs. In this chain, TRBV7-9 is recombined with TRBJ2-7; the D gene is possibly TRBD1, with 5 bases matching. The DNA sequence reads TGTGCCAGCAGCTTGGGGCAGCTCTACGAGCAGTACTTC. This encodes CASSLGQLYEQYF.